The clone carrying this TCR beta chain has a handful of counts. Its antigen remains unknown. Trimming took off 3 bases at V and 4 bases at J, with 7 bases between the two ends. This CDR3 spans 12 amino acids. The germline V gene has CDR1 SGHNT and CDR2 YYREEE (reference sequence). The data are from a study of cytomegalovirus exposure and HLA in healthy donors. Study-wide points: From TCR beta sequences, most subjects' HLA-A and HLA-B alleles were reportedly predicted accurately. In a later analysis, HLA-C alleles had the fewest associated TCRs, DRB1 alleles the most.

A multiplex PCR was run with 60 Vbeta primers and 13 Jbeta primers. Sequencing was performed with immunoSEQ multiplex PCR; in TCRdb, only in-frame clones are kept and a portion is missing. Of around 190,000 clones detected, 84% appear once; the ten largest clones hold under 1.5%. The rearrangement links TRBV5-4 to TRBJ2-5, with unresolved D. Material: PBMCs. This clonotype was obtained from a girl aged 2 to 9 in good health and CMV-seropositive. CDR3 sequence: CASSSSRETQYF. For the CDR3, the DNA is TGTGCCAGCAGCTCCTCCAGAGAGACCCAGTACTTC.